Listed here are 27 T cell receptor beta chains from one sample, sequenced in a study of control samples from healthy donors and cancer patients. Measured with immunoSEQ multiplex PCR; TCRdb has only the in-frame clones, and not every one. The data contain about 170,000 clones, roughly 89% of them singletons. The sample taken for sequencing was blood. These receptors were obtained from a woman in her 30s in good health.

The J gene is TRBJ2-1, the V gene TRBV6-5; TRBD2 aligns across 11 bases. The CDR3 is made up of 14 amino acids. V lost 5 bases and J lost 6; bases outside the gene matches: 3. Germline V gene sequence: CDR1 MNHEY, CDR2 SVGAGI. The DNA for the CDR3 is TGTGCCAGCAGTACTAGCGGGAGTTCCAATGAGCAGTTCTTC. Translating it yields CASSTSGSSNEQFF.

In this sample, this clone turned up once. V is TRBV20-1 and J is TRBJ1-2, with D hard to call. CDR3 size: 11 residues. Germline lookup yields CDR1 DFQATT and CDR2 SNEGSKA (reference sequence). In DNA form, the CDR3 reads TGCAGAGTGGGGTCGGACTATGGCTACACCTTC. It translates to CRVGSDYGYTF.

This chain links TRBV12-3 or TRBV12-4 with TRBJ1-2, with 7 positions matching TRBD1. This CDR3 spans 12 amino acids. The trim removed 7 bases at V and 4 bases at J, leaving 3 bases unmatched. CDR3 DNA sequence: TGTGCCAGCACCCAGGGGGTCTATGGCTACACCTTC. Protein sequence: CASTQGVYGYTF.

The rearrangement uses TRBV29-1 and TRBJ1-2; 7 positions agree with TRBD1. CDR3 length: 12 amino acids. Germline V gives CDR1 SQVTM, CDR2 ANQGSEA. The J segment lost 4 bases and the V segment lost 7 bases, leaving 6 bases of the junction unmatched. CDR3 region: CSGGQTTYGYTF. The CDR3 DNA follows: TGCAGCGGGGGACAGACTACCTATGGCTACACCTTC.

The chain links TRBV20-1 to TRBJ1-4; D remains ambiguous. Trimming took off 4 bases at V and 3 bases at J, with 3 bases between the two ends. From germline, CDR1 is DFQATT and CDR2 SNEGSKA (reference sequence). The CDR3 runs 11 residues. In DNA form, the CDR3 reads TGCAGTGCTAAAGCTAATGAAAAACTGTTTTTT. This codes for CSAKANEKLFF.

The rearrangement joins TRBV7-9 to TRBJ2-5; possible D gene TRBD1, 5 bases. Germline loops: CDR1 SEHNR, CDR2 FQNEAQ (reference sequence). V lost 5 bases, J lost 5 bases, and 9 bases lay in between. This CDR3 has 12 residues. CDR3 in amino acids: CASSNRRETQYF. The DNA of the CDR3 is TGTGCCAGCAGCAACAGGCGGGAGACCCAGTACTTC.

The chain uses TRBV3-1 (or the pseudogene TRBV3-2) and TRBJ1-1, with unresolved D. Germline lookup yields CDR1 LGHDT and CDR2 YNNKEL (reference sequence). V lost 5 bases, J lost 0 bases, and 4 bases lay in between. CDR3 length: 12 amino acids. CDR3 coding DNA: TGTGCCAGCAGCAGGGTGAACACTGAAGCTTTCTTT. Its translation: CASSRVNTEAFF.

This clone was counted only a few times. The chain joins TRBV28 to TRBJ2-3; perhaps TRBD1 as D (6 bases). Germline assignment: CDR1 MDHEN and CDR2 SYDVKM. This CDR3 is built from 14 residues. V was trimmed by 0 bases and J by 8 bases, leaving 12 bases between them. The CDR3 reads CASSLWDSSLTQYF. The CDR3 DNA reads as TGTGCCAGCAGTTTATGGGACAGTTCCCTTACGCAGTATTTT. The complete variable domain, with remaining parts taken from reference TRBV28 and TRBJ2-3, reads DVKVTQSSRYLVKRTGEKVFLECVQDMDHENMFWYRQDPGLGLRLIYFSYDVKMKEKGDIPEGYSVSREKKERFSLILESASTNQTSMYLCASSLWDSSLTQYFGPGTRLTVL.

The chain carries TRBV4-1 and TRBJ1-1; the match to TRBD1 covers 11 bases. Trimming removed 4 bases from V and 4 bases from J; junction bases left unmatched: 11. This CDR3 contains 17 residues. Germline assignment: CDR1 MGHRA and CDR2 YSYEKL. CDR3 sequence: CASSPGADRGLVTEAFF. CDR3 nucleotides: TGCGCCAGCAGCCCAGGAGCGGACAGGGGGCTCGTCACTGAAGCTTTCTTT.

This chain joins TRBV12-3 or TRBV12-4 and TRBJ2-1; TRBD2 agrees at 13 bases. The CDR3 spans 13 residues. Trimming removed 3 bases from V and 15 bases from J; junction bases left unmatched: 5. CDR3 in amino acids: CASSLLTSGGVFF. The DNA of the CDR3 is TGTGCCAGCAGTTTGCTTACTAGCGGGGGGGTGTTCTTC.

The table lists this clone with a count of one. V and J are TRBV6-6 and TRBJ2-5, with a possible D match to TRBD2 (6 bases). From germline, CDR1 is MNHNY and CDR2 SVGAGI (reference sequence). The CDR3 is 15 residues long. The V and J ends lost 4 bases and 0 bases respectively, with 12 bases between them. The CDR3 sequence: CASSSLRGYQETQYF. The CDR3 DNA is TGTGCCAGCAGTTCCCTCCGGGGGTACCAAGAGACCCAGTACTTC.

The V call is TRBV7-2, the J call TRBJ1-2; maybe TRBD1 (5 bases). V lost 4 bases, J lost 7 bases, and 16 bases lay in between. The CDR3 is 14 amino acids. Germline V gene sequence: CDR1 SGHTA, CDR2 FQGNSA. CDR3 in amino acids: CASSSRQIGTGYTF. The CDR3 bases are TGTGCCAGCAGCTCTCGACAGATCGGGACTGGCTACACCTTC.

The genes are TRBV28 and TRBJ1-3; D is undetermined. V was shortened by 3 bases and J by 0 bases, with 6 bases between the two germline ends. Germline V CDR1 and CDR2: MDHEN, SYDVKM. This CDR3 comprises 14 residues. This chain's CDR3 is CASSLYSSGNTIYF. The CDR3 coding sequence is TGTGCCAGCAGTTTGTACAGCTCTGGAAACACCATATATTTT.

The chain's CDR3 is CATSRDRGREQYF. CDR3 sequence (DNA): TGTGCCACCAGCAGAGACAGGGGGCGCGAGCAGTACTTC. This sequence joins TRBV15 and TRBJ2-7; 8 nucleotides line up with TRBD1. The V segment lost 0 bases and the J segment 6 bases; nucleotides outside the gene matches: 1. The germline gives CDR1 LNHNV, CDR2 YYDKDF (reference sequence). The CDR3 has 13 residues.

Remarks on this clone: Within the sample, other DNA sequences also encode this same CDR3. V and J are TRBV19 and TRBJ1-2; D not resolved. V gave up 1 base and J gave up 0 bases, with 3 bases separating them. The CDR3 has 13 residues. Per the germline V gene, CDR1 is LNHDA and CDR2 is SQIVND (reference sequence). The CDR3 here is CASSIAANYGYTF. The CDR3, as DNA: TGTGCCAGTAGTATAGCGGCTAACTATGGCTACACCTTC.

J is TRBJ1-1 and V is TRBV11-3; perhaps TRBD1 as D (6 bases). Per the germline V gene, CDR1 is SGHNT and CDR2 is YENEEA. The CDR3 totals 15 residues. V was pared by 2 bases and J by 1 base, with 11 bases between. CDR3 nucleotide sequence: TGTGCCAGCAGCTTAAGGGGGGGTACGAACACTGAAGCTTTCTTT. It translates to CASSLRGGTNTEAFF.

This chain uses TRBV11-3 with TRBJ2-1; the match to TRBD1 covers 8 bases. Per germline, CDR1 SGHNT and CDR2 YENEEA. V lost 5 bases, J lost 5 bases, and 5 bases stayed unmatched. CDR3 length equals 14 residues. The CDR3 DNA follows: TGTGCCAGCAGCGCCCGGACAGGGCACAATGAGCAGTTCTTC. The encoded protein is CASSARTGHNEQFF.

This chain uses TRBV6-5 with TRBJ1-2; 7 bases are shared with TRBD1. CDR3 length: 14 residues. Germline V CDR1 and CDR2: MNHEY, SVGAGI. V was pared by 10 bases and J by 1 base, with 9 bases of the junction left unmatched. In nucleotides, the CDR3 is TGTGCCACAAACCCGGGACAGATTAACTATGGCTACACCTTC. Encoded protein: CATNPGQINYGYTF.

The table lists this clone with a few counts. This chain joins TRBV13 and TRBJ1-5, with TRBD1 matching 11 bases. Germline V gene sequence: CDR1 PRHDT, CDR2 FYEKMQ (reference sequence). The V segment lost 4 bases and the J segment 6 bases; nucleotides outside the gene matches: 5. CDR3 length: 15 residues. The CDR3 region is CASSSGQGALQPQHF. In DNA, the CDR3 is TGTGCCAGCAGCTCCGGACAGGGGGCGCTTCAGCCCCAGCATTTT.

The CDR3: CASSASGGADEQFF. The DNA for the CDR3 is TGTGCCAGCAGTGCTAGCGGGGGGGCGGATGAGCAGTTCTTC. The chain links TRBV2 to TRBJ2-1; 12 positions agree with TRBD2. Trimming took 4 bases from V and 8 from J; bases not matched to a gene: 3. The CDR3 length is 14 residues. Per germline, CDR1 SNHLY and CDR2 FYNNEI.

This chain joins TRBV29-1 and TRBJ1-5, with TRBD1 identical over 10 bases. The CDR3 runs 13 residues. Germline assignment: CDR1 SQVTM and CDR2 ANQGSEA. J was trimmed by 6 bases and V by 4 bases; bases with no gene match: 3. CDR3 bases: TGCAGCGTTGGACAGGGGGCTTTTCAGCCCCAGCATTTT. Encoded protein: CSVGQGAFQPQHF.

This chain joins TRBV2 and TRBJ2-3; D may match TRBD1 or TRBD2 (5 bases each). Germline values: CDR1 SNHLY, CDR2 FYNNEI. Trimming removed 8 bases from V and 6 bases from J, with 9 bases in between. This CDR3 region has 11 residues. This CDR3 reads CASGREDTQYF. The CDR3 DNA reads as TGTGCCAGCGGCAGGGAGGATACGCAGTATTTT.

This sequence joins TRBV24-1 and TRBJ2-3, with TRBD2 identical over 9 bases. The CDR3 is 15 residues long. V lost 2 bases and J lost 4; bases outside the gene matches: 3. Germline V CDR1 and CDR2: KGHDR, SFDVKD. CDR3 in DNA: TGTGCCACCAGTGATTATAGCGGGAGAGCAGATACGCAGTATTTT. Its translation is CATSDYSGRADTQYF.

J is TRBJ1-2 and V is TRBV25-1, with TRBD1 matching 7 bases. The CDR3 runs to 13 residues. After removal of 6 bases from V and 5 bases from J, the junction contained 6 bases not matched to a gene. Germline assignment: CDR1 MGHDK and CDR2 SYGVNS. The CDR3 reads CASSEGQYYGYTF. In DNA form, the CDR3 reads TGTGCCAGCAGCGAGGGACAGTATTATGGCTACACCTTC.

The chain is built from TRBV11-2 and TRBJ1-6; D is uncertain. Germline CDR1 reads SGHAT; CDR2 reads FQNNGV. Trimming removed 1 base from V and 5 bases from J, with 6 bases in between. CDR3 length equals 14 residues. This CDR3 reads CASSLGRDNSPLHF. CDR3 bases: TGTGCCAGCAGCTTAGGCCGGGATAATTCACCCCTCCACTTT.

In nucleotides, the CDR3 is TGTGCCAGCAGCGTAGGGCAGGGGAAAGGAAACACCATATATTTT. This encodes CASSVGQGKGNTIYF. The rearrangement uses TRBV9 and TRBJ1-3, with a weak D call TRBD1 (6 bases). CDR1 is SGDLS and CDR2 is YYNGEE in the germline V gene. The V and J ends lost 0 bases and 4 bases respectively, with 11 bases between them. This CDR3 spans 15 amino acids.

CDR3 sequence (DNA): TGCGCCAGCAGCCAAGAGAGGGGGCGGGGAGATACGCAGTATTTT. Translation gives CASSQERGRGDTQYF. The chain couples TRBV4-1 to TRBJ2-3, with D possibly being TRBD1 (7 bases). CDR3 length: 15 residues. With 0 bases removed from V and 5 bases from J, the gap between germline ends came to 12 bases. Germline CDR1 MGHRA, CDR2 YSYEKL.